The rows below give T cell receptor beta chains drawn from one sample of a study of blood T cell repertoires in COVID-19. Assay used: immunoSEQ multiplex PCR; TCRdb lists only in-frame clones, some missing. The data show around 200,000 clones, around 87% seen once. Sequenced sample: peripheral blood. These receptors all stem from a man in his fifties or sixties who had recovered from COVID-19. CDR3s include the opening cysteine and the closing phenylalanine or tryptophan. A D gene is named only where the DNA matches it firmly. Size is stated for part of the rows, as once, few or many counts, or as a class when the clone is expanded.

d_call	clone_size	v_call	j_call	cdr3_nt	cdr3_aa
TRBD1	NA	TRBV6-1	TRBJ1-2	TGTGCCAGCAGTGAAGCGCGGAGGACAGGTCCCTATGGCTACACCTTC	CASSEARRTGPYGYTF
NA	NA	TRBV19	TRBJ2-1	TGTGCCAGTAGTCCGCACATAAATTCCCTCGATGAGCAGTTCTTC	CASSPHINSLDEQFF
NA	once	TRBV5-4	TRBJ1-4	TGTGCCAGCAGCTTGGCTCCTTCAGGACTTAATAATGAAAAACTGTTTTTT	CASSLAPSGLNNEKLFF
NA	NA	TRBV19	TRBJ2-2	TGTGCCAGTAGTCCCTTAGCGACAGGATCGAACACCGGGGAGCTGTTTTTT	CASSPLATGSNTGELFF
TRBD2	NA	TRBV29-1	TRBJ2-3	TGCAGCGTTGAACTTGCGGGGGGCACAGATACGCAGTATTTT	CSVELAGGTDTQYF
TRBD1	few	TRBV5-4	TRBJ1-2	TGTGCCAGCAGCATCCCACAGGGGGCCAACTATGGCTACACCTTC	CASSIPQGANYGYTF
NA	NA	TRBV28	TRBJ2-1	TGTGCCAGCAGCCGTATACAGGGTACTTCCTACAATGAGCAGTTCTTC	CASSRIQGTSYNEQFF
TRBD1	NA	TRBV2	TRBJ1-4	TGTGCCAGCATCGGGGACAGCAATGAAAAACTGTTTTTT	CASIGDSNEKLFF
TRBD1	NA	TRBV30	TRBJ1-6	TGTGCCTGGAGTGCAGTAGGGACAGGGGCTTCACCCCTCCACTTT	CAWSAVGTGASPLHF
NA	NA	TRBV12-2	TRBJ2-1	TGTGCAAGTCGCTTAGCCGGGACTAGCGAGACTACTGGCTCCTACAATGAGCAGTTCTTC	CASRLAGTSETTGSYNEQFF
NA	NA	TRBV6-5	TRBJ2-7	TGTGCCAGCAGTTACTCGAAGGCTAGCTTTGACGAGCAGTACTTC	CASSYSKASFDEQYF
NA	NA	TRBV5-6	TRBJ2-1	TGTGCCAGCAGCTTGGTACAAACCTACAATGAGCAGTTCTTC	CASSLVQTYNEQFF
NA	NA	TRBV12-3/TRBV12-4	TRBJ1-2	TGTGCCAGCAGTTATCTAAAACGTGGCTACACCTTC	CASSYLKRGYTF
NA	NA	TRBV6-5	TRBJ2-1	TGTGCCAGCAGTTACAGATTCCTAACAGGGGAGCAGTTCTTC	CASSYRFLTGEQFF
NA	NA	TRBV19	TRBJ2-2	TGTGCCAGTAGTATCTTAGGGGACTACACCGGGGAGCTGTTTTTT	CASSILGDYTGELFF
TRBD2	NA	TRBV19	TRBJ2-7	TGTGCCAGTAGTCGTGGGGGGGAAGACTACGAGCAGTACTTC	CASSRGGEDYEQYF
NA	NA	TRBV11-2	TRBJ2-1	TGTGCCAGCGCTACTGCGGACAATGAGCAGTTCTTC	CASATADNEQFF
NA	few	TRBV2	TRBJ1-3	TGTGCCAGCAATGAAAGGAGCTCTGGAAACACCATATATTTT	CASNERSSGNTIYF
NA	NA	TRBV6-5	TRBJ2-3	TGTGCCAGTAGACTAGATCGGGGCACAGATACGCAGTATTTT	CASRLDRGTDTQYF
NA	NA	TRBV7-3	TRBJ2-3	TGTGCCAGCAGCCCACAGAACACAGATACGCAGTATTTT	CASSPQNTDTQYF
TRBD1	NA	TRBV2	TRBJ1-1	TGTGCCAGCAGTGCGGGACAGGGGCGACCGGGGGAAGCTTTCTTT	CASSAGQGRPGEAFF
NA	NA	TRBV19	TRBJ2-7	TGTGCCAGTAGTATCGCGGGGACCGCAACCTACGAGCAGTACTTC	CASSIAGTATYEQYF
TRBD2	NA	TRBV4-2	TRBJ2-4	TGTGCCAGCAGCCAAGTGGGTGCGGGGGGTCAAAACATTCAGTACTTC	CASSQVGAGGQNIQYF
TRBD1	few	TRBV19	TRBJ1-1	TGTGCCAGTAGATACCCCGGGACAGAGAACACTGAAGCTTTCTTT	CASRYPGTENTEAFF
TRBD2	once	TRBV5-1	TRBJ2-2	TGCGCCAGCAGCCCGAGCGGGGGGGCGAACACCGGGGAGCTGTTTTTT	CASSPSGGANTGELFF
TRBD1	NA	TRBV5-5	TRBJ1-4	TGTGCCAGCAGTATGGGGACAGGGAAGGAAAAACTGTTTTTT	CASSMGTGKEKLFF
NA	NA	TRBV9	TRBJ2-1	TGTGCCAGCAGCGTACGACAGTCCTACAATGAGCAGTTCTTC	CASSVRQSYNEQFF
NA	NA	TRBV5-1	TRBJ2-7	TGCGCCAGCAGCGTCGACACCTCCTACGAGCAGTACTTC	CASSVDTSYEQYF
NA	NA	TRBV5-6	TRBJ1-5	TGTGCCAGCAGCGCGCAGGGAATTAGCAATCAGCCCCAGCATTTT	CASSAQGISNQPQHF
NA	NA	TRBV7-2	TRBJ1-2	TGTGCCAGCAGCTTAGACAGGGCGGCCCTCTATGGCTACACCTTC	CASSLDRAALYGYTF
TRBD1	NA	TRBV6-4	TRBJ1-1	TGTGCCAGCACCCCCGGACAGGGGGCGGCTGAAGCTTTCTTT	CASTPGQGAAEAFF
NA	NA	TRBV7-3	TRBJ1-5	TGTGCCAGCAGCCCCCAGGGGCCTGGCAATCAGCCCCAGCATTTT	CASSPQGPGNQPQHF
NA	NA	TRBV2	TRBJ1-6	TGTGCCAGTCCGGCGGGGGGCTCCGATTCACCCCTCCACTTT	CASPAGGSDSPLHF
TRBD2	NA	TRBV5-1	TRBJ2-7	TGCGCCAGCAGCGGGGGTTCTAGCGGGAGTTACGAGCAGTACTTC	CASSGGSSGSYEQYF
TRBD1	once	TRBV27	TRBJ1-1	TGTGCCAGCAGACAGGACAGGTTATCGAACACTGAAGCTTTCTTT	CASRQDRLSNTEAFF